Below, one T cell receptor beta chain is given with its context. This sample stems from a study of blood T cell repertoires in COVID-19. For the study at large: Samples representing acute and convalescent COVID-19 were sourced from the United States, Italy and Spain. T cells, B-cell-depleted T cells, or PBMCs supplied cDNA or gDNA.

Generated by immunoSEQ multiplex PCR, the TCRdb table keeps only in-frame clones and is missing some. The data contain around 230,000 clones, approximately 84% of them singletons. In germline, CDR1 is SNHLY, CDR2 FYNNEI. The CDR3 contains 14 residues. V lost 4 bases and J lost 1, with 10 bases in between. Ages ranged from about 18 to 89 years, with residence in about 23 US areas. Recovery meant two consecutive negative NP/OP PCR tests, professional clearance, or resolved symptoms. This chain connects TRBV2 to TRBJ2-5; the D gene is possibly TRBD1 (6 bases). Sequenced: PBMCs or T cells enriched from blood (not recorded which). This receptor was identified in a man between 35 and 55 years old who had recovered from COVID-19. The CDR3 bases are TGTGCCAGCAGTGTTTGGACAGCCCAAGAGACCCAGTACTTC. This codes for CASSVWTAQETQYF.